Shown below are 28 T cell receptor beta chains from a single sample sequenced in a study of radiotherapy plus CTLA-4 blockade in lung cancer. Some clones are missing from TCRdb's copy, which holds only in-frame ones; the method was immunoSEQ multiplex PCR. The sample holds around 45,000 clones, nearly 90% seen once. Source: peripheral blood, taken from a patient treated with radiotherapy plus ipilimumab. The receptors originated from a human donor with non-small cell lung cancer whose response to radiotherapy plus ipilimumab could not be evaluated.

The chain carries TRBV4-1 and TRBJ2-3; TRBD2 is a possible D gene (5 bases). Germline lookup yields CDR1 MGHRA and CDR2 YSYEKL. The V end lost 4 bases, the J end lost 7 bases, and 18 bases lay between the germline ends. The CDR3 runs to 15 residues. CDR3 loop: CASSPTAGDSYTQYF. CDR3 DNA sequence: TGCGCCAGCAGCCCGACCGCCGGGGATTCATATACGCAGTATTTT.

The CDR3 sequence is CASSTTNQISGTGMHNEQFF. The CDR3 nucleotides are TGTGCCAGCAGCACAACCAATCAGATTTCCGGGACAGGGATGCACAATGAGCAGTTCTTC. The V gene is TRBV21-1, the J gene TRBJ2-1; TRBD1 is the table's D call and was not checked against the DNA. TRBV21-1 is a documented pseudogene. The CDR3 covers 20 residues.

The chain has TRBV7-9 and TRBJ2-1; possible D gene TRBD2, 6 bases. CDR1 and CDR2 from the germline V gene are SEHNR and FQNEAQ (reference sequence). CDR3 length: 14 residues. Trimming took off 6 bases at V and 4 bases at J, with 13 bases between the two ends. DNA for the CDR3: TGTGCCAGCAGGCCGGGCGGGGAGTACAATGAGCAGTTCTTC. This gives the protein CASRPGGEYNEQFF.

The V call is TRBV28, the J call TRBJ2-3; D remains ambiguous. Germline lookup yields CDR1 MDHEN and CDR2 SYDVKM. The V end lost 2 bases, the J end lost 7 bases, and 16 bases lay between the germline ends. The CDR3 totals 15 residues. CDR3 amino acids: CASSLGQQVRNTQYF. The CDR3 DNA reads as TGTGCCAGCAGTTTAGGGCAGCAAGTCAGGAATACGCAGTATTTT.

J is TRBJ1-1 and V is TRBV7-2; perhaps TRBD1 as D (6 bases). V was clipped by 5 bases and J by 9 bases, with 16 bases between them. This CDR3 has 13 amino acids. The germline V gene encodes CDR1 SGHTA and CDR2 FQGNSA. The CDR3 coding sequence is TGTGCCAGCAGCCCCGAGGGGGGGCGCAAAGCTTTCTTT. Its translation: CASSPEGGRKAFF.

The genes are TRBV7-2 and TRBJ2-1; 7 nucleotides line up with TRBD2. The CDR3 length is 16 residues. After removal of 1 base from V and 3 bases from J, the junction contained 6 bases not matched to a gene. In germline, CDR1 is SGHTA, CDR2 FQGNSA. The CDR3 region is CASSLGGGRGYNEQFF. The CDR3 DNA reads TGTGCCAGCAGCTTAGGGGGGGGGAGAGGCTACAATGAGCAGTTCTTC.

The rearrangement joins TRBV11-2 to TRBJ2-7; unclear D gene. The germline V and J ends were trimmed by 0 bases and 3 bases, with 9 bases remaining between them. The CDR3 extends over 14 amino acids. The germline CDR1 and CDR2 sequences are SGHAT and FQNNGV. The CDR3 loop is CASSLEPASYEQYF. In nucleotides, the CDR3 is TGTGCCAGCAGCTTAGAGCCCGCCAGCTACGAGCAGTACTTC.

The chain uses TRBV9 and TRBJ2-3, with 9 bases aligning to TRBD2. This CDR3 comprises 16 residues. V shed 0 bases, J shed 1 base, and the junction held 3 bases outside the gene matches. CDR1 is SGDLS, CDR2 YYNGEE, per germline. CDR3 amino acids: CASSVGASGGTDTQYF. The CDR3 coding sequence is TGTGCCAGCAGCGTAGGGGCTAGCGGGGGCACAGATACGCAGTATTTT.

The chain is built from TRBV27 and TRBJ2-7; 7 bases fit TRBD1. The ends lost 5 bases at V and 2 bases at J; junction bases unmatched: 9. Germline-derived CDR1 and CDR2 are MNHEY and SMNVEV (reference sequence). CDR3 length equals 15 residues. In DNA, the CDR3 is TGTGCCAGCAGTCCCTGGGGGACAGAGGCCTACGAGCAGTACTTC. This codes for CASSPWGTEAYEQYF.

The CDR3 reads CASGLGPRNTEAFF. The CDR3, as DNA: TGTGCTAGTGGTTTGGGGCCCAGGAACACTGAAGCTTTCTTT. V usage is TRBV12-5 and J usage is TRBJ1-1; D is unresolved. CDR1 and CDR2 (germline): LGHNT, FRNRAP. This CDR3 region has 14 residues. The ends were cut back, 1 base at V and 1 base at J, with 7 bases in the middle. The full variable domain, its missing parts supplied by reference TRBV12-5 and TRBJ1-1, is DARVTQTPRHKVTEMGQEVTMRCQPILGHNTVFWYRQTMMQGLELLAYFRNRAPLDDSGMPKDRFSAEMPDATLATLKIQPSEPRDSAVYFCASGLGPRNTEAFFGQGTRLTVV.

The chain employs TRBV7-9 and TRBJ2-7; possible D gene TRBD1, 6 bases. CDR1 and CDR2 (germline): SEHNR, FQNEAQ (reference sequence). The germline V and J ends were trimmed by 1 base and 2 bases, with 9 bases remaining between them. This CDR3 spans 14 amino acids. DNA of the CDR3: TGTGCCAGCAGCTTAGGGACAGTAACCTACGAGCAGTACTTC. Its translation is CASSLGTVTYEQYF. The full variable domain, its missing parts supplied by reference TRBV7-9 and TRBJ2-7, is DTGVSQNPRHKITKRGQNVTFRCDPISEHNRLYWYRQTLGQGPEFLTYFQNEAQLEKSRLLSDRFSAERPKGSFSTLEIQRTEQGDSAMYLCASSLGTVTYEQYFGPGTRLTVT.

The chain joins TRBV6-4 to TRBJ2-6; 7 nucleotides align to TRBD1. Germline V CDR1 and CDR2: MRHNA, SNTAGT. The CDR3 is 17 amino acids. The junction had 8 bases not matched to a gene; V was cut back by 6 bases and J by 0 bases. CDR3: CASSATGSLSGANVLTF. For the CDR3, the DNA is TGTGCCAGCAGCGCGACAGGGTCTCTCTCTGGGGCCAACGTCCTGACTTTC.

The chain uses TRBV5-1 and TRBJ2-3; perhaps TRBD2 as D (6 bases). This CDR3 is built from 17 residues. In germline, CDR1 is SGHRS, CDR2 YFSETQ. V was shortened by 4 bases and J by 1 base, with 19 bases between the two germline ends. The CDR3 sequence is CASSRSPGGGGTDTQYF. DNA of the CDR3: TGCGCCAGCAGCCGGTCTCCCGGGGGAGGCGGCACAGATACGCAGTATTTT.

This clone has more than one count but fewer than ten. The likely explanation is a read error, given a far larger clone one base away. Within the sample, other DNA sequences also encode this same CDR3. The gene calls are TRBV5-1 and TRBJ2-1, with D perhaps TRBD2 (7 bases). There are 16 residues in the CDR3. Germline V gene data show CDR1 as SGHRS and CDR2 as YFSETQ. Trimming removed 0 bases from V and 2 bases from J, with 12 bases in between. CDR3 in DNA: TGCGCCAGCAGCTTGGATGCGGGGGCCACCTACAATGAGCAGTTCTTC. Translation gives CASSLDAGATYNEQFF.

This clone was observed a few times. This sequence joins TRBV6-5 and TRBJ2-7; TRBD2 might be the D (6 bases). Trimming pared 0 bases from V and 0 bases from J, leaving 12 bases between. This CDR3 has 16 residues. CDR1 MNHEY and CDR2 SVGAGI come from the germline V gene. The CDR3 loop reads CASSYSIRGTSYEQYF. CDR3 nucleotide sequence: TGTGCCAGCAGTTACTCGATACGGGGGACCTCCTACGAGCAGTACTTC.

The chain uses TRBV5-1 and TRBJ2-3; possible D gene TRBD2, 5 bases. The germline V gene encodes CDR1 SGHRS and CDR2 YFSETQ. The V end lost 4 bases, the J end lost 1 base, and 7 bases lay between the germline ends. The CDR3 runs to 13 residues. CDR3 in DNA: TGCGCCAGCAGCGTGCGGGGCACAGATACGCAGTATTTT. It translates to CASSVRGTDTQYF.

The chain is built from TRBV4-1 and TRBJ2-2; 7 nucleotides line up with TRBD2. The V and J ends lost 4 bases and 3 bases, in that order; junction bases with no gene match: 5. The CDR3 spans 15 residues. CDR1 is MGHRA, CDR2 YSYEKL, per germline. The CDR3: CASSRGGVDTGELFF. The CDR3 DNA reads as TGCGCCAGCAGCCGGGGGGGAGTAGACACCGGGGAGCTGTTTTTT.

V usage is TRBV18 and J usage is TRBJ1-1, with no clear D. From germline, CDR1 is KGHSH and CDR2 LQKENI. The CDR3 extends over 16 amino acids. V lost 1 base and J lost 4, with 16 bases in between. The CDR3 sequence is CASSPQERARFTEAFF. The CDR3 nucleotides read TGTGCCAGCTCACCACAAGAGCGGGCGCGGTTCACTGAAGCTTTCTTT.

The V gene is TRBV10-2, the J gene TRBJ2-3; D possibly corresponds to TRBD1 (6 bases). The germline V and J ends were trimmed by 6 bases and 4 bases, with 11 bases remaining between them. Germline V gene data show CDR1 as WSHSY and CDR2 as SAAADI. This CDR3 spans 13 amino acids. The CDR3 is CASRTGQADTQYF. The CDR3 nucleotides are TGCGCCAGCAGAACAGGGCAAGCAGATACGCAGTATTTT.

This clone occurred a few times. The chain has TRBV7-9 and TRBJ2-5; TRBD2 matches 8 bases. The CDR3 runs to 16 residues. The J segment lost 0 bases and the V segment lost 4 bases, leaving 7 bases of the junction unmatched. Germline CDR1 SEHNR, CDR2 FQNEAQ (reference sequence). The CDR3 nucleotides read TGTGCCAGCAGCTCCGACGGGGGGGGGTACCAAGAGACCCAGTACTTC. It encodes CASSSDGGGYQETQYF. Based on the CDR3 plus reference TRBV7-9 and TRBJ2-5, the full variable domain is DTGVSQNPRHKITKRGQNVTFRCDPISEHNRLYWYRQTLGQGPEFLTYFQNEAQLEKSRLLSDRFSAERPKGSFSTLEIQRTEQGDSAMYLCASSSDGGGYQETQYFGPGTRLLVL.

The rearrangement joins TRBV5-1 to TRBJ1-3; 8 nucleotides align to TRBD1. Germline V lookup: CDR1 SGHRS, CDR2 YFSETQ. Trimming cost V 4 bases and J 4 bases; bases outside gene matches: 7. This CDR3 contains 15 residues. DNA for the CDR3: TGCGCCAGCAGCGAGGCAGGGGGCCGGGGAAACACCATATATTTT. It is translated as CASSEAGGRGNTIYF.

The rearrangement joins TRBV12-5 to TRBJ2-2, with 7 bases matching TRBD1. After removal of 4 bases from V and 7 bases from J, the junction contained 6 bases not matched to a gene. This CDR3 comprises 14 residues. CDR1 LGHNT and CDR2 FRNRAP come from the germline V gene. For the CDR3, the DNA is TGTGCTAGTGGTTCACAGGGGCCCGGCGGGGAGCTGTTTTTT. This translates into CASGSQGPGGELFF.

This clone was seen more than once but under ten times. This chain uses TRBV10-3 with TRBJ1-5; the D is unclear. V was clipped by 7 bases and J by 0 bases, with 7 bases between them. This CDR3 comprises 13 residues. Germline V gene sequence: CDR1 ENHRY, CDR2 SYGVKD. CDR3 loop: CAITDNSNQPQHF. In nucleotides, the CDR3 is TGTGCCATCACTGATAATAGCAATCAGCCCCAGCATTTT.

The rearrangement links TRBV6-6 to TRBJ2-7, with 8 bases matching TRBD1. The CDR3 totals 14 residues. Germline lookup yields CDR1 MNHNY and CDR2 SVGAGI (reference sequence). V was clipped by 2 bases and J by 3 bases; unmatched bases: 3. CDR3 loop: CASSYAGGSYEQYF. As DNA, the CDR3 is TGTGCCAGCAGTTACGCAGGGGGCAGCTACGAGCAGTACTTC.

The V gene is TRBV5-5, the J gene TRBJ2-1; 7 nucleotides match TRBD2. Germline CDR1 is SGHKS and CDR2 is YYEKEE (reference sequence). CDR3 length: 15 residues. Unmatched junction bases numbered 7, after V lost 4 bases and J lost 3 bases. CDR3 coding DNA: TGTGCCAGCAGCGGGAGGGGTCGCCTCTACAATGAGCAGTTCTTC. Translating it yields CASSGRGRLYNEQFF.

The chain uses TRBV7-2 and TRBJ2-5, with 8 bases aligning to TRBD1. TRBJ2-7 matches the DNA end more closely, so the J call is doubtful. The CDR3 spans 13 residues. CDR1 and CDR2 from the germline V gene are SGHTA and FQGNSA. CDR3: CASSALGQGEQYF. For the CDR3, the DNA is TGTGCCAGCAGCGCCCTCGGACAGGGCGAGCAGTACTTC.

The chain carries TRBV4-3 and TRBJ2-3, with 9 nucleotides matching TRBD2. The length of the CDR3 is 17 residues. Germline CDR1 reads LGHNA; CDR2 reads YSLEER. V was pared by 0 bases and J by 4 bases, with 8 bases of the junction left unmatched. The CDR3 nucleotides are TGCGCCAGCAGCCAAGATATGGCGGCGGGGGGGGCAGATACGCAGTATTTT. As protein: CASSQDMAAGGADTQYF.

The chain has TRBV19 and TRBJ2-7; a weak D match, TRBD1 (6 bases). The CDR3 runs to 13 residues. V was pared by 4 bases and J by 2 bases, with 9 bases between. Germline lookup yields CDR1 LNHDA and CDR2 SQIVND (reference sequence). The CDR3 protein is CASSRQVTYEQYF. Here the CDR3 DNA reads TGTGCCAGTAGTAGACAGGTAACCTACGAGCAGTACTTC.